This T cell receptor beta chain stems from a study of T cells in Graves' hyperthyroidism and ophthalmopathy. Not enrolled were patients with uncontrolled infection, other autoimmune disease, pregnancy or lactation. Each 10 ml fresh peripheral blood draw supplied the PBMCs. Trimming cost V 3 bases and J 7 bases; bases outside gene matches: 4. In germline, CDR1 is DFQATT, CDR2 SNEGSKA (reference sequence). The CDR3 spans 13 residues. The table lists this clonotype with a few counts. Amplification targeted TCR beta CDR3 regions from RNA transcripts. First-round RT-PCR targeting the TCR CDR3 was performed with the HTBI primer set. In TCRdb, the multiplex PCR reads were re-called with MiXCR into one record per CDR3 protein. The table records under 350,000 distinct CDR3 sequences, roughly 20% of them present only once.

The specimen was blood. The V and J genes are TRBV20-1 and TRBJ1-4; TRBD1 matches 8 bases. The source is a woman aged 45 to 65 with Graves' hyperthyroidism. The CDR3 DNA sequence: TGCAGTGCTAGCACAGGGGGGGGTGAAAAACTGTTTTTT. Its translation: CSASTGGGEKLFF.